This TCR beta chain is drawn from a study of tumor-infiltrating lymphocytes in primary liver carcinoma. Findings and caveats of the study: Blood had a significantly lower top-250-clone fraction than tumors did (p = 0.039).

From roughly 21-30 mg of unsorted bulk tissue, DNA and RNA were co-extracted together. This clonotype has just a few counts. Its antigen is not identified. Trimming at V came to 2 bases and at J to 2 bases, leaving 3 bases not matched to a gene. Germline CDR1 and CDR2: SNHLY and FYNNEI. This CDR3 has 15 residues. TCR beta cDNA was prepared out of 500 ng total RNA by means of a constant-region primer. It was through three nested multiplex PCR rounds of slightly modified ARM-PCR that TCR beta libraries arose. Rounds one and two of PCR, each of 9 to 11 cycles, were primed with TRBV1-TRBV30 forward primers and a C-beta reverse primer. TCRdb redid the calling of the multiplex PCR reads with MiXCR, one entry per CDR3 protein. The data show roughly 40,000 distinct CDR3 sequences, with approximately 82% seen just once and around 41% held by the top ten.

The gene calls are TRBV2 and TRBJ2-7; the match to TRBD1 covers 10 bases. What was sequenced was tumor-adjacent normal liver tissue. The sequence came from a woman in her 30s with primary liver carcinoma and hepatitis B virus infection. This CDR3 is CASSERGQGPYEQYF. In nucleotides, the CDR3 is TGTGCCAGCAGTGAACGGGGACAGGGGCCCTACGAGCAGTACTTC.